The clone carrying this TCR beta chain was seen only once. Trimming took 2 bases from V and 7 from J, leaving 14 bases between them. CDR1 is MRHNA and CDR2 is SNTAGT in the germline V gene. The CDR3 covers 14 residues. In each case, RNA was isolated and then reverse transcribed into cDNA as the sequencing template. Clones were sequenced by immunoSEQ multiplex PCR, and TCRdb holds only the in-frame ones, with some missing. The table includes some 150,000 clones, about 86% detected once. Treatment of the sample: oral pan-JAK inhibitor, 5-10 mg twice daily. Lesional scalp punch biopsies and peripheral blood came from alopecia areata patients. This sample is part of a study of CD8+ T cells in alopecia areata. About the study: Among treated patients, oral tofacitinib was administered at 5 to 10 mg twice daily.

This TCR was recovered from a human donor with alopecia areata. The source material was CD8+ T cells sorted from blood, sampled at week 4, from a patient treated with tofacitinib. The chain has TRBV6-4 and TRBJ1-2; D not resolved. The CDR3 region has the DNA TGTGCCAGCAGTGACCGGGTAGGAGTAGGTGGCTACACCTTC. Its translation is CASSDRVGVGGYTF.